This T cell receptor (beta chain) is from a study of persistence of HIV-infected CD4 T cells. Looking at the study overall: CD4+ T cells responding to CMV or HIV-1 Gag were isolated.

In the case of this clone: No antigen is known for it.

Germline V CDR1 and CDR2: LNHDA, SQIVND (reference sequence). V shed 3 bases and J 8 bases; nucleotides not matched to a gene: 10. CDR3 length equals 16 residues. The immunoSEQ assay was version 4, run in survey mode. TCRdb's copy holds only in-frame clones and misses some; the assay was immunoSEQ multiplex PCR. The data show approximately 39,000 clones, with more than 75% seen just once and around 1% held by the top ten. An overlapping HIV-1 Gag peptide pool stimulated these cells at roughly 1 ug/peptide/mL. Memory cells lacking CD40L and CD69 with high CD45RO were sorted. Whole-study results and caveats: Proviral oligoclonality tracked with TCR oligoclonality within the same sorted cells.

The sequence was obtained from an adult with HIV. The donor label of this sample is uncertain. Sample: cultured CD4+ T cells from PBMCs, taken from a patient who received antiretroviral therapy. The V call is TRBV19, the J call TRBJ2-1; 10 bases map to TRBD2. The CDR3 bases are TGTGCCAGTAGTATTCCGTCGTCTAGCGGGGGCGATGAGCAGTTCTTC. It codes for CASSIPSSSGGDEQFF.